Listed below are T cell receptor beta chains from one sample, sequenced in a study of cytomegalovirus exposure and HLA in healthy donors. Clones were read by immunoSEQ multiplex PCR, and TCRdb kept only the in-frame ones, dropping some. The sample shows under 50,000 clones, and about a sixth sits with its ten largest clones. The specimen was PBMCs. The receptors stem from a male donor in good health and CMV-seronegative. Both conserved end residues are part of each CDR3. D genes are given only for firm matches.

J | V | D | DNA | CDR3
TRBJ1-1 | TRBV27 | TRBD1 | TGTGCCAGCAGCTGGGACAGATACACTGAAGCTTTCTTT | CASSWDRYTEAFF
TRBJ2-7 | TRBV5-6 | TRBD1 | TGTGCCAGCAGCTCGGACAGGGTGACCGCCTACGAGCAGTACTTC | CASSSDRVTAYEQYF
TRBJ2-1 | TRBV30 | TRBD1 | TGTGCCTGGCGGGACAGGCCATCCTACAATGAGCAGTTCTTC | CAWRDRPSYNEQFF
TRBJ2-7 | TRBV5-1 | TRBD2 | TGCGCCAGCAGCTTGGAGGCTAGCGGGGGCTACGAGCAGTACTTC | CASSLEASGGYEQYF
TRBJ2-2 | TRBV6-5 | . | TGTGCCAGCAGTTACTGGAAGGACTCCGGGGAGCTGTTTTTT | CASSYWKDSGELFF
TRBJ1-3 | TRBV6-5 | . | TGTGCCAGCGGGCCTGGAAACACCATATATTTT | CASGPGNTIYF
TRBJ2-7 | TRBV5-4 | . | TGTGCCAGCAGCCCAGGACTAAGCTCCTACGAGCAGTACTTC | CASSPGLSSYEQYF
TRBJ2-7 | TRBV2 | . | TGTGCCAGCAGTATGGACGGGAATTACGAGCAGTACTTC | CASSMDGNYEQYF
TRBJ1-2 | TRBV7-8 | . | TGTGCCAGCAGCTTAAGCTCTGGCTACACCTTC | CASSLSSGYTF
TRBJ1-2 | TRBV25-1 | TRBD1 | TGTGCCAGCAGTGAAAATGGACAGGGTGTAGGCTACACCTTC | CASSENGQGVGYTF
TRBJ1-2 | TRBV4-1 | . | TGCGCCAGCAGCCAAGTGGATCCAGGGGAAAGCTATGGCTACACCTTC | CASSQVDPGESYGYTF
TRBJ1-4 | TRBV7-8 | . | TGTGCCAGCACCCGCGGGGGCGGGGGGGCGGCGGAAAAACTGTTTTTT | CASTRGGGGAAEKLFF
TRBJ2-3 | TRBV6-1 | TRBD1 | TGTGCCAGCAGTAGGACAGGGGGCTCCCCAGATACGCAGTATTTT | CASSRTGGSPDTQYF
TRBJ1-3 | TRBV18 | TRBD1 | TGTGCCAGCTCACCTCTGCTATCCGGAGGACAGGGAAAGGGGTCTGGAAACACCATATATTTT | CASSPLLSGGQGKGSGNTIYF
TRBJ2-7 | TRBV18 | TRBD1 | TGTGCCAGCTCACCACTAGCCGGGACAGGGAGGTACGAGCAGTACTTC | CASSPLAGTGRYEQYF
TRBJ2-7 | TRBV15 | . | TGTGCCACCAGCAGAGATCAGAGGTACGAGCAGTACTTC | CATSRDQRYEQYF
TRBJ2-3 | TRBV30 | TRBD1 | TGTGCCTGGAGTGCCAGGGGGCGACCAGATACGCAGTATTTT | CAWSARGRPDTQYF
TRBJ2-3 | TRBV6-5 | TRBD2 | TGTGCCAGCAGTACGGGGCGCGGGGGACCAGATACGCAGTATTTT | CASSTGRGGPDTQYF
TRBJ2-1 | TRBV6-5 | TRBD1 | TGTGCCAGCAGTCAAGACAGGGGACATGAGCAGTTCTTC | CASSQDRGHEQFF
TRBJ1-4 | TRBV5-3 | . | TGTGCCAGAAGCTTAAGGCAGGGGCGAGAAAAACTGTTTTTT | CARSLRQGREKLFF
TRBJ1-2 | TRBV27 | . | TGTGCCAGCAGTTTAAACAGGGTCGGCTATGGCTACACCTTC | CASSLNRVGYGYTF
TRBJ2-7 | TRBV29-1 | TRBD2 | TGCAGCGTTTTAGGGGACTCGGGACTAGCTAGTTCCTACGAGCAGTACTTC | CSVLGDSGLASSYEQYF
TRBJ2-3 | TRBV19 | TRBD2 | TGTGCCAGTAGTCGGTGGCGGGGGGGCACAGATACGCAGTATTTT | CASSRWRGGTDTQYF
TRBJ2-7 | TRBV13 | . | TGTGCCAGCAGCTTAGGCGGGGGTTATGAGCAGTACTTC | CASSLGGGYEQYF
TRBJ2-3 | TRBV7-6 | TRBD2 | TGTGCCAGCAGCTTAGCGGGGGGGACGACTAGCACAGATACGCAGTATTTT | CASSLAGGTTSTDTQYF
TRBJ2-3 | TRBV6-1 | . | TGTGCCAGCAACATCGGCACAGATACGCAGTATTTT | CASNIGTDTQYF
TRBJ2-2 | TRBV15 | TRBD1 | TGTGCCACCAGCAGGGTCCCGGGACAGGGTACCGGGGAGCTGTTTTTT | CATSRVPGQGTGELFF
TRBJ2-1 | TRBV7-6 | TRBD2 | TGTGCCAGCAGCTCTACTAGCGGGCCCGACAATGAGCAGTTCTTC | CASSSTSGPDNEQFF
TRBJ1-1 | TRBV19 | TRBD1 | TGTGCCAGTCTGGGGACAGGGGGCGGGAACACTGAAGCTTTCTTT | CASLGTGGGNTEAFF
TRBJ1-3 | TRBV6-7 | TRBD1 | TGTGCCAGCAGCCGACAGGGAGTCGCTGGAAACACCATATATTTT | CASSRQGVAGNTIYF
TRBJ1-6 | TRBV30 | . | TGTGCCTGGAGGCCTCAGGGGAAGAGGGCTAATTCACCCCTCCACTTT | CAWRPQGKRANSPLHF
TRBJ1-4 | TRBV18 | TRBD1 | TGTGCCAGCTCACCGGAGGGGGCGCGCAAAGAAAAACTGTTTTTT | CASSPEGARKEKLFF
TRBJ1-4 | TRBV2 | . | TGTGCCAGCAGTAGGGACGGGGGTGCAACTAATGAAAAACTGTTTTTT | CASSRDGGATNEKLFF
TRBJ1-1 | TRBV4-3 | TRBD1 | TGCGCCAGCAGCCAACCAGGGACAGTGAACACTGAAGCTTTCTTT | CASSQPGTVNTEAFF
TRBJ2-6 | TRBV7-6 | . | TGTGCCAGCAGCTTGGTTGCCAGATCTGGGGCCAACGTCCTGACTTTC | CASSLVARSGANVLTF
TRBJ2-7 | TRBV18 | . | TGTGCCAGCTCACCACTACAAGGCGGCGAGCAGTACTTC | CASSPLQGGEQYF
TRBJ1-2 | TRBV12-5 | TRBD1 | TGTGCTAGTGCCCGGGGGGGGACAGGGGCCCGGAGAGGCTACACCTTC | CASARGGTGARRGYTF
TRBJ1-5 | TRBV19 | . | TGTGCCAGTAGTCCTAAGGCTGGAGGGTTTTATAGCAATCAGCCCCAGCATTTT | CASSPKAGGFYSNQPQHF
TRBJ2-2 | TRBV25-1 | . | TGTGCCAGCAGTGAATCGGTGGGGCCAAACACCGGGGAGCTGTTTTTT | CASSESVGPNTGELFF
TRBJ1-2 | TRBV6-1 | . | TGTGCCAGCAGTGAAGTCCCAGGGAAGGACTATGGCTACACCTTC | CASSEVPGKDYGYTF
TRBJ2-7 | TRBV19 | . | TGTGCCAGTTCCTTATCCGGGGGGCTTGAGCAGTACTTC | CASSLSGGLEQYF
TRBJ2-7 | TRBV2 | . | TGTGCCAGCAGTGATATACACTACGAGCAGTACTTC | CASSDIHYEQYF
TRBJ1-5 | TRBV4-1 | . | TGCGCCAGCAGCCAAGAGGGATCGGGGGGTTCGGTTTATCAGCCCCAGCATTTT | CASSQEGSGGSVYQPQHF
TRBJ2-7 | TRBV7-6 | . | TGTGCCAGCAGCTTAGCGTGGGGGGACGAGCAGTACTTC | CASSLAWGDEQYF
TRBJ1-2 | TRBV2 | . | TGTGCCAGCAGTGAACCGGGAGCTGGCTATGGCTACACCTTC | CASSEPGAGYGYTF
TRBJ1-4 | TRBV19 | TRBD1 | TGTGCCAGTAGTCCGGACAGGTTGCCAACTAATGAAAAACTGTTTTTT | CASSPDRLPTNEKLFF
TRBJ1-6 | TRBV5-4 | . | TGTGCCAGCAGCTTGGCGGGGTTTGCTTCACCCCTCCACTTT | CASSLAGFASPLHF
TRBJ2-3 | TRBV18 | TRBD1 | TGTGCCAGCTCACCAGACAGGGGCTCCACGCAGTATTTT | CASSPDRGSTQYF
TRBJ1-1 | TRBV5-1 | . | TGCGCCAGCTTCGCCAGGGCAGGGCAGAACACTGAAGCTTTCTTT | CASFARAGQNTEAFF
TRBJ1-6 | TRBV2 | TRBD1 | TGTGCCAGCAGACTCGGGACAGGGGTATCACCCCTCCACTTT | CASRLGTGVSPLHF
TRBJ1-6 | TRBV11-2 | . | TGTGCCAGCAGTGACCCAGGGTTCTCCTATAATTCACCCCTCCACTTT | CASSDPGFSYNSPLHF
TRBJ1-1 | TRBV30 | . | TGTGCCTGGAGCCCCCTGGCCAGCGACACTGAAGCTTTCTTT | CAWSPLASDTEAFF
TRBJ1-2 | TRBV9 | TRBD1 | TGTGCCAGCAGCTTCTGGACAGGGCCCGTAGATGGCTACACCTTC | CASSFWTGPVDGYTF
TRBJ1-2 | TRBV18 | TRBD1 | TGTGCCAGCTCACCAGTCGACAGGGGGGTCTATGGCTACACCTTC | CASSPVDRGVYGYTF
TRBJ2-6 | TRBV7-9 | . | TGTGCCAGCATGGGGAGTGGGGCCAACGTCCTGACTTTC | CASMGSGANVLTF